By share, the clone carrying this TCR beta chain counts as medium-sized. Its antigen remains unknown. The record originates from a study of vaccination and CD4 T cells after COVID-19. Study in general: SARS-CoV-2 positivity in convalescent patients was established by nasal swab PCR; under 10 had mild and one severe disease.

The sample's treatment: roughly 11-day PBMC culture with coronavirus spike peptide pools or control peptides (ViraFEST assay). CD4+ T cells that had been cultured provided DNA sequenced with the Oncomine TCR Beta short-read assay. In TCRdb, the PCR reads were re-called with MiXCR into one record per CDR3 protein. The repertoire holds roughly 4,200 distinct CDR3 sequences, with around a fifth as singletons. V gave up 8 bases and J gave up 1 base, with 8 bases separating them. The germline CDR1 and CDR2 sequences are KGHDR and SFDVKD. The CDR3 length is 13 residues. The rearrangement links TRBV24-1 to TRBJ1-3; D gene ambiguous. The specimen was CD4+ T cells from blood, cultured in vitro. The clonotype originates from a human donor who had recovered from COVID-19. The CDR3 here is CATKKGSGNTIYF. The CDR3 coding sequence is TGTGCCACCAAGAAGGGTTCTGGAAACACCATATATTTT.